The clone carrying this T cell receptor beta chain has only one observation. Its antigen is not identified. Both subsets, CD45RA+ naive and CD45RA-negative memory, were split from the CD4+ cells. This specimen belongs to a study of shared clonotypes between healthy human individuals. General study points: A generally larger estimated richness was seen in naive subsets than in memory subsets. Clonotypes shared by all four sorted-subset donors had higher generation probabilities than non-shared clonotypes.

This table comes from immunoSEQ multiplex PCR, and its TCRdb copy is limited to in-frame clones, with some not included. The sample yields roughly 2.2 million clones, roughly 93% seen once. The CDR3 extends over 15 amino acids. V was shortened by 0 bases and J by 2 bases, with 9 bases between the two germline ends. CDR1 MDHEN and CDR2 SYDVKM come from the germline V gene. This TCR was sampled from a man in his late teens or twenties in good health. Some clones in this sample may be carry-over from other donors' samples. The chain is built from TRBV28 and TRBJ2-3; D might be TRBD1 (6 bases). Sequencing was carried out using naive CD4+ T cells from PBMCs. Noted subset: CD45RA+ positively selected. Here the CDR3 reads CASSLWTGDTDTQYF. The CDR3 DNA is TGTGCCAGCAGTTTATGGACAGGCGACACAGATACGCAGTATTTT.